This T cell receptor beta chain stems from a study of blood T cell repertoires in COVID-19. Study background: Sample material is recorded as cDNA or gDNA derived from T cells, B-cell-depleted T cells, or PBMCs.

In the original analysis: Reference gene primer amplification gave nucleated cell count estimates. Here immunoSEQ multiplex PCR was the method, and the copy in TCRdb shows in-frame clones only, minus some. V and J calls and clone size are those listed in that table; D and trimming were worked out from the DNA. The data contain some 170,000 clones, around 80% of them singletons. CDR1 is SNHLY, CDR2 FYNNEI, per germline. J lost 1 base, V lost 6 bases, and 2 bases had no gene match. CDR3 size: 14 residues. Source material: peripheral blood. This receptor was taken from a woman of 80 years or more with acute or convalescent COVID-19. V usage is TRBV2 and J usage is TRBJ2-2; 7 bases match TRBD1. The CDR3 here is CASSRTGNTGELFF. CDR3 DNA sequence: TGTGCCAGCAGCCGGACAGGGAACACCGGGGAGCTGTTTTTT.